This TCR beta chain was captured in a study of CD8 T cells in ankylosing spondylitis. Libraries of TCR beta came from quantitative 5'-RACE with molecular barcodes. TCRdb reanalysed the 5' RACE reads using MiXCR and keeps one entry per CDR3 protein. The repertoire has hundreds of thousands of distinct CDR3 sequences, approximately 12% of them found once; the top ten carry under 0.6%. Overall study findings and caveats: Existing reports had already noted some motif variants in reactive arthritis synovial fluid and blood. Reportedly, disease-linked clones are significantly enriched in ankylosing spondylitis patients' matched synovial fluid. Ankylosing spondylitis blood appeared to carry a characteristic TCR beta motif of fewer than 10 highly homologous variants.

As concerns this clonotype: No antigen is known for it.

V was clipped by 6 bases and J by 0 bases, with 11 bases between them. This CDR3 spans 14 amino acids. Germline-derived CDR1 and CDR2 are DFQATT and SNEGSKA (reference sequence). Sample: blood, either unsorted or a sorted T cell fraction (not recorded which). The receptor was derived from a male donor with ankylosing spondylitis. The chain uses TRBV20-1 and TRBJ2-2; D might be TRBD2 (5 bases). The CDR3 region is CSAKLVSNTGELFF. CDR3 in DNA: TGCAGTGCCAAACTAGTCTCGAACACCGGGGAGCTGTTTTTT.